One sample yielded the 23 T cell receptor beta chains listed below, sequenced in a study of cytotoxic CD8 clonotypes in ibrutinib-treated CLL. Here immunoSEQ multiplex PCR was the method, and the copy in TCRdb shows in-frame clones only, minus some. The data show about 140,000 clones, around three quarters seen once. The sample was PBMCs, taken after 12 months of ibrutinib treatment. The source of these receptors is a human donor with chronic lymphocytic leukemia.

The chain has TRBV5-1 and TRBJ2-1; 8 bases are shared with TRBD1. Germline loops: CDR1 SGHRS, CDR2 YFSETQ. Trimming removed 4 bases from V and 2 bases from J; junction bases left unmatched: 11. The CDR3 consists of 17 residues. The CDR3 loop is CASSPRTGTFTYNEQFF. CDR3 coding DNA: TGCGCCAGCAGCCCTCGGACAGGGACTTTTACCTACAATGAGCAGTTCTTC.

In DNA, the CDR3 is TGTGCCAGCAGAAGACAGGTAACCAATGAGCAGTTCTTC. Translation gives CASRRQVTNEQFF. This chain links TRBV6-5 with TRBJ2-1, with D possibly matching TRBD1 (6 bases). Germline V CDR1 and CDR2: MNHEY, SVGAGI. Trimming pared 6 bases from V and 6 bases from J, leaving 12 bases between. There are 13 residues in the CDR3.

This chain joins TRBV4-2 and TRBJ1-3, with D unclear. With 3 bases removed from V and 2 bases from J, the gap between germline ends came to 14 bases. Germline V gene sequence: CDR1 LGHNA, CDR2 YNFKEQ. The CDR3 runs to 16 residues. In DNA form, the CDR3 reads TGTGCCAGCAGCCAGGCCCCGTGGGAGGCTGGAAACACCATATATTTT. Amino acid sequence: CASSQAPWEAGNTIYF.

The rearrangement joins TRBV28 to TRBJ2-7; D perhaps matches TRBD2 (6 bases). Trimming removed 10 bases at V and 0 bases at J, with 19 bases between. CDR1 and CDR2 from the germline V gene are MDHEN and SYDVKM. CDR3 size: 15 residues. The CDR3 DNA sequence: TGTGCCACCCGGCCCTTGGGACTTGACTCCTACGAGCAGTACTTC. Its translation: CATRPLGLDSYEQYF.

This clone appeared once. The genes are TRBV2 and TRBJ2-7; TRBD2 matches 8 bases. This CDR3 comprises 17 residues. V shed 6 bases, J shed 2 bases, and the junction held 15 bases outside the gene matches. Per germline, CDR1 SNHLY and CDR2 FYNNEI. This CDR3 reads CASSLRGGGTVTYEQYF. The DNA of the CDR3 is TGTGCCAGCAGCTTACGGGGGGGCGGGACGGTTACCTACGAGCAGTACTTC.

The V gene is TRBV6-5, the J gene TRBJ1-2; tentatively, D is TRBD1 (6 bases). CDR1 is MNHEY, CDR2 SVGAGI, per germline. V lost 1 base, J lost 2 bases, and 8 bases lay in between. This CDR3 spans 14 amino acids. The CDR3, as DNA: TGTGCCAGCAGTTACTACCAGGGGAACTATGGCTACACCTTC. Protein: CASSYYQGNYGYTF.

The J gene is TRBJ2-2, the V gene TRBV11-1; the D gene is possibly TRBD1 (6 bases). V shed 5 bases and J shed 9 bases, with 10 bases lying between them. Germline CDR1 and CDR2: SGHAT and FQDESV (reference sequence). This CDR3 region has 12 residues. Written as DNA, the CDR3 is TGTGCCAGCAGCGGCCAGGGGAGGGAGCTGTTTTTT. Protein sequence: CASSGQGRELFF.

This chain links TRBV7-2 with TRBJ2-7, with D possibly matching TRBD1 (6 bases). CDR1 and CDR2 (germline): SGHTA, FQGNSA. Trimming removed 6 bases from V and 1 base from J, with 10 bases in between. The length of the CDR3 is 13 residues. CDR3 region: CASRLTGSYEQYF. CDR3 bases: TGTGCCAGCAGGTTGACAGGTTCCTACGAGCAGTACTTC.

This clone occurred a few times. This chain links TRBV15 with TRBJ1-5; TRBD1 matches at 10 bases. The CDR3 consists of 14 residues. Trimming took 1 base from V and 7 from J; bases not matched to a gene: 1. Germline assignment: CDR1 LNHNV and CDR2 YYDKDF (reference sequence). The CDR3 sequence is CATSRGDRGQPQHF. The CDR3 DNA sequence: TGTGCCACCAGCAGAGGGGACAGGGGCCAGCCCCAGCATTTT.

The V call is TRBV9, the J call TRBJ2-3; D could derive from TRBD1 or TRBD2 (5 bases each). There are 15 residues in the CDR3. Trimming took off 2 bases at V and 2 bases at J, with 12 bases between the two ends. CDR1 and CDR2 from the germline V gene are SGDLS and YYNGEE. The CDR3 here is CASSVTGTLTDTQYF. In DNA form, the CDR3 reads TGTGCCAGCAGCGTCACCGGGACCCTCACAGATACGCAGTATTTT. Filled out from reference TRBV9 and TRBJ2-3, the complete variable domain reads DSGVTQTPKHLITATGQRVTLRCSPRSGDLSVYWYQQSLDQGLQFLIQYYNGEERAKGNILERFSAQQFPDLHSELNLSSLELGDSALYFCASSVTGTLTDTQYFGPGTRLTVL.

The CDR3 nucleotides are TGTGCCAGCAGGGGCCGGGTCGGAGCTAACTATGGCTACACCTTC. This gives the protein CASRGRVGANYGYTF. This sequence joins TRBV2 and TRBJ1-2; D remains ambiguous. The CDR3 extends over 15 amino acids. The V gene lost 6 bases and the J gene lost 0 bases, with 14 bases spanning the gap. Germline CDR1 SNHLY, CDR2 FYNNEI.

The chain joins TRBV9 to TRBJ2-3, with 11 bases that match TRBD2. The CDR3 spans 15 residues. Germline V gene lookup returns CDR1 SGDLS and CDR2 YYNGEE. The V segment lost 1 base and the J segment 7 bases; nucleotides outside the gene matches: 5. CDR3: CASSVITSGSNTQYF. The CDR3 DNA is TGTGCCAGCAGCGTAATAACTAGCGGGAGTAATACGCAGTATTTT.

The DNA for the CDR3 is TGTGCCTGGAGTACGGGCAGGGTGAGCACAGATACGCAGTATTTT. Translation gives CAWSTGRVSTDTQYF. This chain uses TRBV30 with TRBJ2-3; maybe TRBD1 (5 bases). The CDR3 covers 15 residues. Trimming removed 2 bases at V and 0 bases at J, with 12 bases between. Germline CDR1 GTSNPN, CDR2 SVGIG (reference sequence).

The chain has TRBV6-1 and TRBJ2-7, with D possibly called TRBD1 or TRBD2 (5 bases each). Trimming pared 3 bases from V and 3 bases from J, leaving 21 bases between. This CDR3 region has 17 residues. CDR1 and CDR2 from the germline V gene are MNHNS and SASEGT. The CDR3 sequence: CASSDPREVRGLYEQYF. DNA for the CDR3: TGTGCCAGCAGTGACCCCAGGGAAGTAAGAGGGCTCTACGAGCAGTACTTC.

Remarks on this clone: The sample has other DNA sequences that encode this CDR3 too. The rearrangement uses TRBV7-9 and TRBJ1-5; D gene unclear. The CDR3 sequence is 15 residues long. Looked up from germline, CDR1 is SEHNR and CDR2 is FQNEAQ (reference sequence). The V and J ends lost 1 base and 0 bases respectively, with 7 bases between them. The CDR3 sequence is CASSLGGYSNQPQHF. Here the CDR3 DNA reads TGTGCCAGCAGCTTAGGCGGGTATAGCAATCAGCCCCAGCATTTT. The full variable domain, in which reference TRBV7-9 and TRBJ1-5 provide the parts outside the CDR3, is DTGVSQNPRHKITKRGQNVTFRCDPISEHNRLYWYRQTLGQGPEFLTYFQNEAQLEKSRLLSDRFSAERPKGSFSTLEIQRTEQGDSAMYLCASSLGGYSNQPQHFGDGTRLSIL.

V usage is TRBV5-6 and J usage is TRBJ2-1; TRBD2 aligns across 12 bases. J was trimmed by 5 bases and V by 2 bases; bases with no gene match: 11. Germline CDR1 reads SGHDT; CDR2 reads YYEEEE. The CDR3 covers 18 residues. CDR3 sequence reads: CASSFLAGGIGADNEQFF. The CDR3 DNA reads as TGTGCCAGCAGCTTTCTAGCGGGGGGGATAGGAGCCGACAATGAGCAGTTCTTC.

The V and J genes are TRBV5-6 and TRBJ1-2; 7 positions match TRBD1. This CDR3 has 14 amino acids. The trim removed 3 bases at V and 8 bases at J, leaving 10 bases unmatched. Germline V gives CDR1 SGHDT, CDR2 YYEEEE. This chain's CDR3 is CASSSTQGFIGYTF. Here the CDR3 DNA reads TGTGCCAGCAGCTCCACACAGGGGTTCATAGGCTACACCTTC. Variable domain in full (rest from reference TRBV5-6 and TRBJ1-2): DAGVTQSPTHLIKTRGQQVTLRCSPKSGHDTVSWYQQALGQGPQFIFQYYEEEERQRGNFPDRFSGHQFPNYSSELNVNALLLGDSALYLCASSSTQGFIGYTFGSGTRLTVV.

This clone has only one observation. This sequence joins TRBV7-2 and TRBJ2-5; 12 bases align to TRBD1. Germline lookup yields CDR1 SGHTA and CDR2 FQGNSA. Germline trimming cut 5 bases from V and 3 bases from J; bases unmatched to any gene: 10. This CDR3 is 17 amino acids long. CDR3 nucleotide sequence: TGTGCCAGCAGCCCATTTGTTGGGACAGGGGGCAAAGAGACCCAGTACTTC. Translated, it gives CASSPFVGTGGKETQYF.

The rearrangement uses TRBV4-2 and TRBJ1-3; 7 nucleotides line up with TRBD1. The CDR3 loop spans 16 amino acids. The V segment lost 1 base and the J segment 3 bases; nucleotides outside the gene matches: 6. Germline CDR1 reads LGHNA; CDR2 reads YNFKEQ. The CDR3 bases are TGTGCCAGCAGCCAAGCCCTAGGGACAGATGGAAACACCATATATTTT. It translates to CASSQALGTDGNTIYF.

The genes are TRBV7-2 and TRBJ2-3; 13 nucleotides line up with TRBD2. The CDR3 consists of 16 residues. Germline assignment: CDR1 SGHTA and CDR2 FQGNSA. J gave up 4 bases and V 5 bases, and 6 bases lay outside the gene matches. The CDR3 region is CASSLSGLAGADTQYF. Here the CDR3 DNA reads TGTGCCAGCAGCCTATCAGGACTAGCGGGAGCAGATACGCAGTATTTT.

The chain is built from TRBV28 and TRBJ1-5; 7 nucleotides align to TRBD1. The CDR3 has 15 residues. V lost 6 bases and J lost 0; bases outside the gene matches: 5. The V gene's germline CDR1 is MDHEN and CDR2 SYDVKM. CDR3 DNA: TGTGCCAGCAGAGTGTACAGGGGTAGCAATCAGCCCCAGCATTTT. This encodes CASRVYRGSNQPQHF.

This clone was seen more than once but under ten times. The chain carries TRBV10-3 and TRBJ1-1; 7 positions match TRBD1. The CDR3 extends over 15 amino acids. Germline assignment: CDR1 ENHRY and CDR2 SYGVKD. The trim removed 6 bases at V and 11 bases at J, leaving 18 bases unmatched. CDR3 sequence (DNA): TGTGCCATCAGGGATCCAGGGGGAGTCGGTCGGTGGGCTTTCTTT. It yields the protein CAIRDPGGVGRWAFF.

The chain employs TRBV10-3 and TRBJ1-2; the D gene is possibly TRBD1 (5 bases). V lost 11 bases to trimming and J lost 0 bases, with 13 bases between them. This CDR3 region has 13 residues. Germline-derived CDR1 and CDR2 are ENHRY and SYGVKD. CDR3 sequence: CAVSGLTNYGYTF. Written as DNA, the CDR3 is TGTGCCGTGTCGGGGCTAACTAACTATGGCTACACCTTC.